The rows below give T cell receptor beta chains drawn from one sample of a study of beta chain features in type 1 diabetes. The assay was immunoSEQ multiplex PCR, and TCRdb's table has in-frame clones only and misses some. The data hold roughly 700,000 clones, with around an eighth observed a single time. Sequenced sample: naive CD4+ T cells from blood. The receptors were gathered from a young man with type 1 diabetes. Both conserved end residues are part of each CDR3. Each record gives: V gene, clone size, D gene, J gene, CDR3 DNA, CDR3 protein. D genes are given only for firm matches. A row's size may be missing; if present it is once, few, many or a size class.

TRBV30	NA	NA	TRBJ1-2	TGTGCCTGGAACTTCTGGGGGAACTATGGCTACACCTTC	CAWNFWGNYGYTF
TRBV5-1	NA	TRBD1	TRBJ1-1	TGCGCCAGCAGCTTCTCAGGGGGCCGGCTTCCTGAAGCTTTCTTT	CASSFSGGRLPEAFF
TRBV7-3	few	NA	TRBJ1-1	TGTGCCAGCAGCTTAACGCTGAACACTGAAGCTTTCTTT	CASSLTLNTEAFF
TRBV19	NA	NA	TRBJ2-1	TGTGCCAGTAGTGTCCGGGACTCATACAATGAGCAGTTCTTC	CASSVRDSYNEQFF
TRBV5-1	few	NA	TRBJ2-3	TGCGCCAGCAGCTTGGAGCTGGATACGCAGTATTTT	CASSLELDTQYF
TRBV18	few	NA	TRBJ2-5	TGTGCCAGCTCACCACGATTGGCATGGGAGACCCAGTACTTC	CASSPRLAWETQYF
TRBV30	few	NA	TRBJ1-1	TGTGCCTGGAGTATAGGGACTGAAGCTTTCTTT	CAWSIGTEAFF
TRBV19	few	NA	TRBJ1-3	TGTGCCAGTAGTAACCTTGGCGAGACTGGAAACACCATATATTTT	CASSNLGETGNTIYF
TRBV11-2	NA	TRBD2	TRBJ2-1	TGTGCCAGCAGCTTAGGACTAGCGCTCAATGAGCAGTTCTTC	CASSLGLALNEQFF
TRBV10-3	few	NA	TRBJ2-6	TGTGCCATGTCCGGTGGTGGGGCCAACGTCCTGACTTTC	CAMSGGGANVLTF
TRBV7-9	few	NA	TRBJ2-1	TGTGCCAGCAGCTTCAGGGAGAGCTCCTACAATGAGCAGTTCTTC	CASSFRESSYNEQFF
TRBV10-3	NA	NA	TRBJ1-1	TGTGCCATCACAGACAGAATGAACACTGAAGCTTTCTTT	CAITDRMNTEAFF
TRBV18	few	NA	TRBJ1-2	TGTGCCAGCTCACAGGGGCCTACTAACTATGGCTACACCTTC	CASSQGPTNYGYTF
TRBV9	few	NA	TRBJ2-5	TGTGCCAGCAGCGTTGGACTCCAAGAGACCCAGTACTTC	CASSVGLQETQYF
TRBV30	few	TRBD1	TRBJ1-2	TGTGCCTGGACAGGGGGTGGGTATGGCTACACCTTC	CAWTGGGYGYTF
TRBV5-6	once	TRBD2	TRBJ2-7	TGTGCCAGCAGCTTGGGGACGGGACTATCGGACGAGCAGTACTTC	CASSLGTGLSDEQYF
TRBV7-2	few	NA	TRBJ2-5	TGTGCCAGCAGCTTACAGGGCGAGACCCAGTACTTC	CASSLQGETQYF
TRBV29-1	few	NA	TRBJ2-2	TGCAGCGTTGAGGGAACAAAGAACACCGGGGAGCTGTTTTTT	CSVEGTKNTGELFF
TRBV2	few	NA	TRBJ2-1	TGTGCCAGCAGTGAGGAGGTCTGGCAGTTCTTC	CASSEEVWQFF
TRBV28	NA	NA	TRBJ2-5	TGTGCCAGCAGTTTAGCTGGGAAGCGGCAAGAGACCCAGTACTTC	CASSLAGKRQETQYF
TRBV6-1	NA	NA	TRBJ1-1	TGTGCCAGCAGTGAAGGGGGCACTGAAGCTTTCTTT	CASSEGGTEAFF
TRBV9	few	TRBD2	TRBJ2-7	TGTGCCAGCAGCTTAGCCGGGACTACTTCCTACGAGCAGTACTTC	CASSLAGTTSYEQYF
TRBV11-2	NA	NA	TRBJ1-5	TGTGCCAGCAGCTTAGACAGCAATCAGCCCCAGCATTTT	CASSLDSNQPQHF
TRBV20-1	NA	NA	TRBJ1-6	TGCAGTGCTAGCCCCACTTCACCCCTCCACTTT	CSASPTSPLHF
TRBV30	NA	NA	TRBJ2-3	TGTGCCCGACAGGACTGGGATACGCAGTATTTT	CARQDWDTQYF
TRBV27	NA	NA	TRBJ2-1	TGTGCCAGCAATAGGGACCGGTTGGGAAGCTCCTACAATGAGCAGTTCTTC	CASNRDRLGSSYNEQFF
TRBV11-3	few	NA	TRBJ2-7	TGTGCCAGCAGCCCCGGGTCCCCCAGCGAGCAGTACTTC	CASSPGSPSEQYF
TRBV7-9	NA	TRBD2	TRBJ2-1	TGTGCCAGCAGCTTACTAGCGGGGCCGGGCGATGAGCAGTTCTTC	CASSLLAGPGDEQFF
TRBV7-9	few	NA	TRBJ2-3	TGTGCCAGCAGCGAAACTGGGGCAGTCATGTCGTCCACAGATACGCAGTATTTT	CASSETGAVMSSTDTQYF
TRBV5-1	few	TRBD1	TRBJ1-1	TGCGCCAGCAGCCTTTGGACAGGGCCGTTGAACACTGAAGCTTTCTTT	CASSLWTGPLNTEAFF
TRBV19	few	NA	TRBJ1-4	TGTGCCAGTAGTATCACCGGGGCTAGCGATGAAAAACTGTTTTTT	CASSITGASDEKLFF
TRBV20-1	NA	NA	TRBJ2-7	TGCAGTGCGCCTCCGACCTACGAGCAGTACTTC	CSAPPTYEQYF
TRBV5-6	few	TRBD1	TRBJ2-3	TGTGCCAGCAGCTGGACAGGGCAAGTGCAGTATTTT	CASSWTGQVQYF